The subject of this entry is one T cell receptor (beta chain). The data are from a study of blood T cell repertoires in COVID-19. About the study: Material from acute and convalescent COVID-19 was sourced from the United States, Italy and Spain. T cells, B-cell-depleted T cells, or PBMCs provided the cDNA or gDNA that served as material.

The table came from immunoSEQ multiplex PCR; TCRdb's copy has only in-frame clones and leaves some out. This sample has more than 75,000 clones, with around 80% found just once. Looked up from germline, CDR1 is SNHLY and CDR2 is FYNNEI. V was pared by 7 bases and J by 2 bases, with 11 bases between. The CDR3 contains 13 residues. The chain carries TRBV2 and TRBJ1-2; perhaps TRBD1 as D (5 bases). The TCR originated in a man in his 60s with acute or convalescent COVID-19. Sequencing used peripheral blood. The CDR3 DNA is TGTGCCAGCAATCCCGACAGCAACTATGGCTACACCTTC. Translation gives CASNPDSNYGYTF. The whole variable domain, filled in from reference TRBV2 and TRBJ1-2, reads EPEVTQTPSHQVTQMGQEVILRCVPISNHLYFYWYRQILGQKVEFLVSFYNNEISEKSEIFDDQFSVERPDGSNFTLKIRSTKLEDSAMYFCASNPDSNYGYTFGSGTRLTVV.